The present TCR beta chain was sequenced within a study of blood T cell repertoires in COVID-19. Overall study context: Both acute and convalescent COVID-19 samples were obtained from the United States, Italy and Spain. PBMCs, B-cell-depleted T cells, or T cells were the source of the cDNA or gDNA that made up the material.

Per the authors' pipeline: Amplifying reference gene primers gave estimates of nucleated cell counts. The data were produced by immunoSEQ multiplex PCR, yet TCRdb's version contains in-frame clones alone and is incomplete. The V and J calls and the clone size are those of that table, but D and trimming were determined from the DNA. The table has around 54,000 clones, 90% seen once. The CDR3 length is 16 residues. Germline lookup yields CDR1 MNHNS and CDR2 SASEGT. Between the trimmed V and J ends, which lost 0 bases and 0 bases, there was a span of 10 bases. This chain links TRBV6-1 with TRBJ2-3; the D gene is possibly TRBD2 (6 bases). Sample: peripheral blood. The clonotype was recovered from a woman in her forties with active COVID-19. This CDR3 reads CASSEARGSSTDTQYF. The CDR3 nucleotides read TGTGCCAGCAGTGAAGCCCGGGGGAGTAGCACAGATACGCAGTATTTT.